This section outlines one TCR beta chain sequence together with its context. Its matching antigen is unknown. One end of the junction does not line up with germline, which may come from a read error. The CDR3 is made up of 15 amino acids. Germline V CDR1 and CDR2: SGHKS, YYEKEE (reference sequence). This sample was included in a study of tumor-infiltrating lymphocytes in primary liver carcinoma. The authors took blood RNA from unsorted whole blood and also extracted germline DNA. TCR beta cDNA was prepared out of about 530 ng total RNA by means of a constant-region primer. Modified slightly, ARM-PCR produced TCR beta libraries over three nested multiplex PCR rounds. TRBV1-TRBV30 forward primers paired with a C-beta reverse primer drove the first two PCR rounds, about 11 cycles each. A single record per CDR3 protein comes from TCRdb applying MiXCR to the multiplex PCR reads. The table has about 320,000 distinct CDR3 sequences, about 62% seen once.

Study conclusions and caveats: Tumor-adjacent and tumor-blood pairs shared less of their repertoires than tumor region pairs shared. A significantly higher top-250-clone fraction was recorded for tumors than for blood (p = 0.039).

The specimen was peripheral blood. The TCR was taken from a middle-aged man with primary liver carcinoma and hepatitis B virus infection. The chain couples TRBV5-5 to TRBJ1-4, with TRBD1 matching 11 bases. As DNA, the CDR3 is TGCGCCAGCAGCGGGGGACAGGGGGGAAATGAAAAACTGTTTTTT. This translates into CASSGGQGGNEKLFF.